This T cell receptor (beta chain) was observed in a study of cytomegalovirus exposure and HLA in healthy donors. The PCR had 60 Vbeta and 13 Jbeta primers. Assay used: immunoSEQ multiplex PCR; TCRdb lists only in-frame clones, some missing. This repertoire comprises about 200,000 clones; its ten largest clones make up around 0.74%. With V trimmed by 0 bases and J by 10 bases, 2 bases remained unmatched. The CDR3 contains 13 residues. Germline lookup yields CDR1 KGHSH and CDR2 LQKENI. The chain uses TRBV18 and TRBJ2-3, with 9 bases matching TRBD2. Material for sequencing was PBMCs. This clonotype was obtained from a boy younger than 18 in good health and CMV-seronegative. The CDR3 region has the DNA TGTGCCAGCTCACCACCGGGGACTAGCTCGCAGTATTTT. It specifies CASSPPGTSSQYF.